A single sample is the source of the 17 T cell receptor beta chains below, sequenced in a study of T cell clonality in common variable immunodeficiency. General study points: Reportedly, TCR beta sequences from common variable immunodeficiency showed fewer deletions and N-nucleotide insertions.

For these TCRs, the target antigens are not known. Only in-frame clones appear in the TCRdb table, and some are missing; sequencing was by immunoSEQ multiplex PCR. The profile covers approximately 26,000 clones, none occurring a single time. Specimen: peripheral blood mononuclear cells. The receptors shown here come from a human donor with common variable immunodeficiency.

The table lists this clone with a few counts. The read ends 3 residues before the CDR3 terminus; that terminus is restored from the germline J gene. The rearrangement joins TRBV19 to TRBJ1-2, with a possible D match to TRBD1 (5 bases). Trimming pared 4 bases from V and 0 bases from J, leaving 9 bases between. The germline CDR1 and CDR2 sequences are LNHDA and SQIVND (reference sequence). The CDR3 has 14 amino acids. The CDR3 region is CASSTPTANYGYTF. The part of the CDR3 DNA that was read is TGTGCCAGTAGTACCCCGACAGCTAACTATGGC.

This clone occurred a few times. This CDR3 is CASSSNLSGYTF. The sequenced part of the CDR3 DNA is TGTGCCAGCAGCTCTAATCTGAGCGGC. The chain joins TRBV7-2 to TRBJ1-2; no clear D gene. The CDR3 end falls 3 residues outside the read, so it is completed with the germline J gene. CDR3 length: 12 amino acids. CDR1 SGHTA and CDR2 FQGNSA come from the germline V gene.

For this clone: Read data end 3 residues before the CDR3 end; the end is taken from the germline J gene. This rearrangement joins TRBV19 to TRBJ2-3; tentatively, D is TRBD2 (6 bases). The CDR3 loop spans 15 amino acids. Germline values: CDR1 LNHDA, CDR2 SQIVND (reference sequence). Trimming stripped 0 bases from V and 4 bases from J, with 11 bases between. This CDR3 reads CASSIDSREADTQYF. The sequenced part of the CDR3 DNA is TGTGCCAGTAGTATAGATTCCAGGGAGGCAGATACG.

This clone was counted only a few times. From the germline J gene comes the end of the CDR3, since the read stops 3 residues before it. The genes are TRBV6-2 or TRBV6-3 and TRBJ2-7, with D possibly being TRBD2 (5 bases). The V end was cut by 6 bases, the J end by 2 bases, with 11 bases between. CDR1 is MNHEY and CDR2 is SVGEGT in the germline V gene. This CDR3 spans 13 amino acids. CDR3 bases read: TGTGCCAGCAGCCACGAGCGGACCTACGAG. It yields the protein CASSHERTYE. The CDR3 as a whole reads CASSHERTYEQYF.

In regard to this clone: The read finishes 3 residues shy of the CDR3 end, and the germline J gene is used to complete it. The chain uses TRBV7-9 and TRBJ1-2, with 12 bases aligning to TRBD1. CDR1 is SEHNR, CDR2 FQNEAQ, per germline (reference sequence). This CDR3 is 14 amino acids long. CDR3 amino acids: CASSPGTGGDGYTF. Incomplete CDR3 DNA: TGTGCCAGCAGCCCCGGGACAGGGGGCGACGGC.

This clone showed up many times. The read ends 3 residues shy of where the CDR3 ends; the end is completed using the germline J gene. This rearrangement joins TRBV5-5 to TRBJ1-5, with D unclear. Germline-derived CDR1 and CDR2 are SGHKS and YYEKEE (reference sequence). V lost 0 bases to trimming and J lost 2 bases, with 6 bases between them. The CDR3 has 14 amino acids. Here the CDR3 reads CASSLGSGNQPQHF. Partial CDR3 DNA: TGTGCCAGCAGCTTGGGATCAGGCAATCAGCCC.

This clone was recorded a few times. The sequence runs out 3 residues before the end of the CDR3; the remainder is reconstructed from the germline J gene. The V and J genes are TRBV29-1 and TRBJ2-7, with D perhaps matching TRBD2 (5 bases). Per germline, CDR1 SQVTM and CDR2 ANQGSEA. The CDR3 sequence is 14 residues long. Trimming left V 6 bases short and J 1 base short, with 16 bases between. The CDR3 region is CSVIGLIGSYEQYF. The sequenced CDR3 bases are TGCAGCGTAATAGGACTGATTGGATCCTACGAG.

In regard to this clone: The read stops 3 residues short of the end of the CDR3; the missing end is completed from the germline J gene. V gene TRBV7-6 combines with J gene TRBJ2-7, with D tentatively TRBD1 (6 bases). This CDR3 contains 14 residues. The V gene's germline CDR1 is SGHVS and CDR2 FNYEAQ. V lost 5 bases and J lost 3, with 14 bases in between. CDR3 sequence reads: CASSLRGKNYEQYF. The DNA read from the CDR3 is TGTGCCAGCAGCCTCAGGGGTAAGAACTACGAG.

A few counts support this clone. CDR3 DNA, as far as it was read: TGTGCCAGCAGTGGGAGGGGAACTAATGAAAAA. Protein sequence: CASSGRGTNEK. Given in full, the CDR3 is CASSGRGTNEKLFF. The gene calls are TRBV6-1 and TRBJ1-4, with D maybe TRBD1 (5 bases). The read gets to within 3 residues of the CDR3 end, and the germline J gene fills in the rest. With 4 bases removed from V and 1 base from J, the gap between germline ends came to 7 bases. The CDR3 extends over 14 amino acids. Looked up from germline, CDR1 is MNHNS and CDR2 is SASEGT.

Here the CDR3 reads CASSNYGGNTEAFF. The sequenced CDR3 bases are TGTGCCAGCAGCAATTACGGGGGGAACACTGAA. J is TRBJ1-1 and V is TRBV7-9; a possible D gene is TRBD1 (5 bases). The read gets to within 3 residues of the CDR3 end, and the germline J gene fills in the rest. The CDR3 consists of 14 residues. Germline V gene data show CDR1 as SEHNR and CDR2 as FQNEAQ (reference sequence). V lost 5 bases and J 1 base, leaving 11 bases between the germline ends.

The table lists this clone with many counts. The CDR3 goes on 3 residues after the read ends, and that part is filled in from the germline J gene. This sequence joins TRBV7-3 and TRBJ2-5; D might be TRBD1 (6 bases). The germline V and J ends were trimmed by 6 bases and 4 bases, with 18 bases remaining between them. This CDR3 is built from 15 residues. Germline-derived CDR1 and CDR2 are SGHTA and FQGTGA. The sequenced CDR3 bases are TGTGCCAGCAGTTTCAGCGGCAGGGGAAGAGAGACC. This encodes CASSFSGRGRET. The whole CDR3 sequence is CASSFSGRGRETQYF. Combining the CDR3 with reference TRBV7-3 and TRBJ2-5 gives the whole variable domain GAGVSQTPSNKVTEKGKYVELRCDPISGHTALYWYRQSLGQGPEFLIYFQGTGAADDSGLPNDRFFAVRPEGSVSTLKIQRTERGDSAVYLCASSFSGRGRETQYFGPGTRLLVL.

In its sample, this clone was seen a few times. The DNA ends 3 residues before the CDR3 does, and the rest of the CDR3 is filled in from the germline J gene. The gene calls are TRBV18 and TRBJ1-2; possibly TRBD1 for D (5 bases). This CDR3 is 19 amino acids long. V gave up 4 bases and J gave up 4 bases, with 28 bases separating them. Germline V lookup: CDR1 KGHSH, CDR2 LQKENI. The covered CDR3 bases are TGTGCCAGCTCACTTGTGACAGTGGGAGGAGGAGGAGGTTTCTATGGC. Encoded protein: CASSLVTVGGGGGFYG. The complete CDR3 sequence is CASSLVTVGGGGGFYGYTF.

This clone was detected ten times or more. With the read ending 3 residues before the CDR3 end, the germline J gene is used to fill in that end. The chain combines TRBV2 with TRBJ1-6, with D possibly TRBD1 on 5 matching bases. This CDR3 comprises 13 residues. Per germline, CDR1 SNHLY and CDR2 FYNNEI. The CDR3 reads CASSEVRGRALHF. Incomplete CDR3 DNA: TGTGCCAGCAGTGAGGTTCGGGGGAGGGCC.

This clone qualifies as medium-sized. Sequencing ends 3 residues short of the CDR3 end; the germline J gene provides the rest. This chain joins TRBV14 and TRBJ2-4, with TRBD1 matching 9 bases. Trimming at V came to 6 bases and at J to 7 bases, leaving 4 bases not matched to a gene. From germline, CDR1 is SGHDN and CDR2 FVKESK. This CDR3 region has 13 residues. The CDR3 spells CASSIGQGNIQYF. The sequenced part of the CDR3 DNA is TGTGCCAGCAGTATCGGACAGGGGAACATT.

Worth noting for this clone: The missing CDR3 end, 3 residues past where the read stops, is filled in from the germline J gene. The rearrangement uses TRBV2 and TRBJ2-3; D is perhaps TRBD1 (5 bases). The CDR3 contains 16 residues. Germline V lookup: CDR1 SNHLY, CDR2 FYNNEI. Deletions cut 4 bases from V and 2 bases from J, with 16 bases between. CDR3 DNA, as far as it was read: TGTGCCAGCAGTGGCCCCAGGGCAGGATACACAGATACG. Translated: CASSGPRAGYTDT. The full CDR3 protein reads CASSGPRAGYTDTQYF.

This clone was observed at least ten times. This CDR3 reads CASSLTGAKNIQYF. Incomplete CDR3 DNA: TGTGCCAGCAGCTTGACAGGGGCGAAAAACATT. The rearrangement joins TRBV7-8 to TRBJ2-4; 8 nucleotides match TRBD1. The read halts 3 residues ahead of the CDR3 end, with the missing end drawn from the germline J gene. The germline CDR1 and CDR2 sequences are SGHVS and FQNEAQ. This CDR3 contains 14 residues. Losses at the gene ends were 3 bases for V and 4 bases for J; bases not matched to a gene: 2.

Remarks on this clone: The sequence runs out 3 residues before the end of the CDR3; the remainder is reconstructed from the germline J gene. The J gene is TRBJ2-5, the V gene TRBV5-1; no clear D. Germline CDR1 SGHRS, CDR2 YFSETQ. This CDR3 is built from 17 residues. With 0 bases removed from V and 1 base from J, the gap between germline ends came to 16 bases. The CDR3 here is CASSLGARTSTQETQYF. The covered CDR3 bases are TGCGCCAGCAGCTTGGGGGCGAGAACGTCTACCCAAGAGACC.